Below are 9 T cell receptor beta chains sequenced from a single sample in a study of cytomegalovirus exposure and HLA in healthy donors. The PCR was carried out with 60 Vbeta primers and 13 Jbeta primers. The table came from immunoSEQ multiplex PCR; TCRdb's copy has only in-frame clones and leaves some out. This table holds 150,000 to 200,000 clones, 75% to 85% found once. The sequenced sample consisted of PBMCs. The receptor source for this set is a woman aged 25 to 39 in good health and CMV-seropositive.

The genes are TRBV14 and TRBJ2-2; no clear D. This CDR3 region has 14 residues. V dropped 5 bases and J dropped 2 bases, with 9 bases sitting between them. Germline loops: CDR1 SGHDN, CDR2 FVKESK. CDR3 nucleotide sequence: TGTGCCAGCAGCTTCGACTCAAACACCGGGGAGCTGTTTTTT. It translates to CASSFDSNTGELFF.

V is TRBV5-1 and J is TRBJ2-1; possible D gene TRBD2, 7 bases. CDR1 SGHRS and CDR2 YFSETQ come from the germline V gene. Trimming cost V 5 bases and J 6 bases, with 21 bases left between them. The CDR3 extends over 16 amino acids. CDR3: CASREQGSGICNEQFF. In DNA form, the CDR3 reads TGCGCCAGCAGAGAACAGGGCAGCGGGATTTGCAATGAGCAGTTCTTC.

The genes are TRBV5-1 and TRBJ2-2; 12 bases match TRBD2. The CDR3 has 19 residues. Germline lookup yields CDR1 SGHRS and CDR2 YFSETQ. After removal of 3 bases from V and 3 bases from J, the junction contained 12 bases not matched to a gene. The chain's CDR3 is CASSSYSTSGSDYTGELFF. Written as DNA, the CDR3 is TGCGCCAGCAGCTCCTATTCGACTAGCGGGAGTGATTACACCGGGGAGCTGTTTTTT.

This clone was detected only a few times. The chain is built from TRBV18 and TRBJ2-1, with D perhaps matching TRBD2 (6 bases). The CDR3 runs to 12 residues. V lost 3 bases and J lost 8, with 8 bases in between. CDR1 and CDR2 (germline): KGHSH, LQKENI. In DNA form, the CDR3 reads TGTGCCAGCTCACCGGGGAGGCATGAGCAGTTCTTC. This codes for CASSPGRHEQFF.

The rearrangement uses TRBV18 and TRBJ2-5; possibly TRBD1 for D (5 bases). The CDR3 length is 13 residues. Trimming left V 4 bases short and J 2 bases short, with 8 bases between. Germline V CDR1 and CDR2: KGHSH, LQKENI. This CDR3 reads CASSRRQQETQYF. CDR3 sequence (DNA): TGTGCCAGCTCACGCCGACAGCAAGAGACCCAGTACTTC.

This CDR3 is CASSYTGNYGYTF. The CDR3 DNA follows: TGTGCCAGCAGTTACACAGGGAACTATGGCTACACCTTC. The gene calls are TRBV6-6 and TRBJ1-2; possible D gene TRBD1, 6 bases. V lost 2 bases to trimming and J lost 2 bases, with 6 bases between them. CDR3 length: 13 amino acids. From germline, CDR1 is MNHNY and CDR2 SVGAGI (reference sequence).

The genes are TRBV19 and TRBJ2-1, with 9 bases fitting TRBD2. CDR3 length equals 16 residues. The germline CDR1 and CDR2 sequences are LNHDA and SQIVND (reference sequence). The V gene end was trimmed by 5 bases and the J gene end by 0 bases; junction bases not matched to a gene: 5. CDR3 amino acids: CASSELAGASYNEQFF. The CDR3 nucleotides read TGTGCCAGTAGTGAATTAGCGGGGGCCTCCTACAATGAGCAGTTCTTC.

The V gene is TRBV6-5, the J gene TRBJ1-2; tentative D call: TRBD1 (6 bases). This CDR3 spans 13 amino acids. V dropped 6 bases and J dropped 4 bases, with 12 bases sitting between them. Germline-derived CDR1 and CDR2 are MNHEY and SVGAGI. CDR3 nucleotides: TGTGCCAGCAGCGAGGACAGCCTCTATGGCTACACCTTC. Translation: CASSEDSLYGYTF.

The rearrangement uses TRBV9 and TRBJ2-5; D is possibly TRBD2 (7 bases). CDR1 is SGDLS and CDR2 is YYNGEE in the germline V gene. The CDR3 has 12 residues. V was shortened by 5 bases and J by 4 bases, with 9 bases between the two germline ends. Written as DNA, the CDR3 is TGTGCCAGCAGAGGGGGGGGAGAGACCCAGTACTTC. Residues: CASRGGGETQYF.